One and the same sample provided the 31 T cell receptor beta chains below, sequenced in a study of blood T cell repertoires in COVID-19. Sequencing used immunoSEQ multiplex PCR; TCRdb keeps in-frame clones, though not all of them. This sample has 61,000 or so clones, with roughly 90% found just once. Sample: peripheral blood. The receptor set was obtained from a woman aged 45-65 years with active or convalescent COVID-19.

Only a few counts were recorded for this clone. This chain uses TRBV9 with TRBJ2-1; 8 positions agree with TRBD2. The V gene end was trimmed by 4 bases and the J gene end by 4 bases; junction bases not matched to a gene: 7. The CDR3 spans 15 residues. The germline CDR1 and CDR2 sequences are SGDLS and YYNGEE. The CDR3 DNA sequence: TGTGCCAGCAGCCTAAGCGGGAGTTTGTACAATGAGCAGTTCTTC. Protein sequence: CASSLSGSLYNEQFF.

The chain uses TRBV10-3 and TRBJ2-7, with a tentative D call TRBD1 (6 bases). Germline loops: CDR1 ENHRY, CDR2 SYGVKD. V gave up 8 bases and J gave up 0 bases, with 14 bases separating them. The CDR3 is made up of 14 amino acids. The CDR3 is CAIADRNHSYEQYF. In DNA form, the CDR3 reads TGTGCCATCGCCGACAGGAACCACTCCTACGAGCAGTACTTC.

The CDR3 loop is CASSLSLTGGNKETQYF. The CDR3 DNA reads as TGTGCCAGCAGCTTGTCCCTGACGGGAGGGAATAAAGAGACCCAGTACTTC. This chain links TRBV5-4 with TRBJ2-5, with TRBD2 matching over 8 bases. The CDR3 length is 17 residues. The V and J ends lost 1 base and 3 bases, in that order; junction bases with no gene match: 11. Per germline, CDR1 SGHNT and CDR2 YYREEE (reference sequence).

The chain couples TRBV15 to TRBJ2-2, with TRBD1 matching 7 bases. With V trimmed by 0 bases and J by 8 bases, 3 bases remained unmatched. The germline V gene has CDR1 LNHNV and CDR2 YYDKDF (reference sequence). The CDR3 runs 14 residues. As DNA, the CDR3 is TGTGCCACCAGCAGAGACACAGGGGAGGGGGAGCTGTTTTTT. This encodes CATSRDTGEGELFF.

This clone was seen just once. The chain couples TRBV19 to TRBJ1-1; weak D call: TRBD1 (6 bases). Germline-derived CDR1 and CDR2 are LNHDA and SQIVND (reference sequence). The V end lost 3 bases, the J end lost 4 bases, and 18 bases lay between the germline ends. The CDR3 contains 16 residues. The CDR3 bases are TGTGCCAGTAGTATCCCCTGGCAGGGGAGGGGCACTGAAGCTTTCTTT. This gives the protein CASSIPWQGRGTEAFF.

The chain has TRBV10-2 and TRBJ1-1, with a possible D match to TRBD1 (6 bases). Trimming cost V 7 bases and J 7 bases, with 16 bases left between them. CDR1 and CDR2 from the germline V gene are WSHSY and SAAADI. The CDR3 has 13 residues. In DNA form, the CDR3 reads TGCGCCAGCATCGGGGGGGGGCCTGGTGAAGCTTTCTTT. Its translation is CASIGGGPGEAFF.

This rearrangement joins TRBV7-9 to TRBJ2-2; D is perhaps TRBD2 (6 bases). Germline CDR1 SEHNR, CDR2 FQNEAQ (reference sequence). The V end was cut by 6 bases, the J end by 2 bases, with 13 bases between. The CDR3 contains 15 residues. In DNA form, the CDR3 reads TGTGCCAGCAGTCACGCCGGGACTAACACCGGGGAGCTGTTTTTT. This codes for CASSHAGTNTGELFF.

The chain recombines TRBV7-8 with TRBJ1-6; the D gene is possibly TRBD1 (6 bases). Per the germline V gene, CDR1 is SGHVS and CDR2 is FQNEAQ. Trimming shortened V by 8 bases and J by 10 bases, and 18 bases separated the two germline ends. CDR3 length equals 14 residues. In DNA, the CDR3 is TGTGCCAGCGAAAAGTCAGGGGTGGGCTCACCCCTCCACTTT. This translates into CASEKSGVGSPLHF.

This chain connects TRBV4-2 to TRBJ2-5, with D perhaps matching TRBD2 (7 bases). V shed 1 base and J shed 5 bases, with 8 bases lying between them. Germline V gene sequence: CDR1 LGHNA, CDR2 YNFKEQ. The CDR3 consists of 13 residues. For the CDR3, the DNA is TGTGCCAGCAGCCAAGCGGGGGGCGAGACCCAGTACTTC. Translation: CASSQAGGETQYF.

This sequence joins TRBV9 and TRBJ2-3; D is unclear. V lost 4 bases to trimming and J lost 6 bases, with 9 bases between them. The CDR3 is made up of 12 amino acids. Per the germline V gene, CDR1 is SGDLS and CDR2 is YYNGEE. In DNA, the CDR3 is TGTGCCAGCAGCCTCTCCCCGGATACGCAGTATTTT. Its translation: CASSLSPDTQYF.

V usage is TRBV28 and J usage is TRBJ1-2; no firm D call. Trimming stripped 6 bases from V and 4 bases from J, with 15 bases between. The CDR3 contains 14 residues. Germline loops: CDR1 MDHEN, CDR2 SYDVKM. CDR3 in DNA: TGTGCCAGCAGGGAAGAGGGCAGATCCTATGGCTACACCTTC. This translates into CASREEGRSYGYTF.

The chain has TRBV3-1 (or the pseudogene TRBV3-2) and TRBJ2-3; TRBD2 matches at 11 bases. The CDR3 spans 15 residues. In germline, CDR1 is LGHDT, CDR2 YNNKEL (reference sequence). Trimming cost V 2 bases and J 4 bases; bases outside gene matches: 2. Written as DNA, the CDR3 is TGTGCCAGCAGCCAACTAGCGGGAGGACCAGATACGCAGTATTTT. Translating it yields CASSQLAGGPDTQYF.

A few counts support this clone. V gene TRBV5-4 combines with J gene TRBJ1-6; D uncertain. The CDR3 sequence is 15 residues long. Germline loops: CDR1 SGHNT, CDR2 YYREEE (reference sequence). V shed 1 base and J shed 5 bases, with 10 bases lying between them. As DNA, the CDR3 is TGTGCCAGCAGCTTGTCGGCGGCGGATAATTCACCCCTCCACTTT. Protein product: CASSLSAADNSPLHF.

This chain connects TRBV10-2 to TRBJ2-2, with no clear D. Trimming cost V 9 bases and J 1 base, with 9 bases left between them. This CDR3 has 13 residues. CDR1 and CDR2 from the germline V gene are WSHSY and SAAADI. Written as DNA, the CDR3 is TGCGCCAGTTCGTCAGGGAACACCGGGGAGCTGTTTTTT. It is translated as CASSSGNTGELFF.

V and J are TRBV28 and TRBJ2-5, with 7 bases aligning to TRBD1. In germline, CDR1 is MDHEN, CDR2 SYDVKM. The CDR3 is 16 amino acids. With 1 base clipped from V and 1 base from J, the junction kept 6 bases outside the gene matches. In DNA form, the CDR3 reads TGTGCCAGCAGTTTATATGGACAGGACTTCCAAGAGACCCAGTACTTC. It specifies CASSLYGQDFQETQYF. The full variable domain, rest sourced from reference TRBV28 and TRBJ2-5, is DVKVTQSSRYLVKRTGEKVFLECVQDMDHENMFWYRQDPGLGLRLIYFSYDVKMKEKGDIPEGYSVSREKKERFSLILESASTNQTSMYLCASSLYGQDFQETQYFGPGTRLLVL.

This clone showed up just once. The rearrangement links TRBV2 to TRBJ1-1; D is possibly TRBD1 (5 bases). Trimming pared 3 bases from V and 7 bases from J, leaving 12 bases between. The length of the CDR3 is 13 residues. The germline gives CDR1 SNHLY, CDR2 FYNNEI. CDR3 nucleotides: TGTGCCAGCAGTGATCGGTTCAGGGTTGAAGCTTTCTTT. Translating gives CASSDRFRVEAFF.

J is TRBJ2-3 and V is TRBV11-2; 9 bases fit TRBD1. Germline CDR1 and CDR2: SGHAT and FQNNGV. The trim removed 4 bases at V and 7 bases at J, leaving 9 bases unmatched. The CDR3 has 15 amino acids. The CDR3, as DNA: TGTGCCAGCAGCTGGGGACCGGGACAGGGTTATACGCAGTATTTT. This sequence encodes CASSWGPGQGYTQYF.

As concerns this clone: In the same sample, other DNA sequences code for this CDR3. The gene calls are TRBV4-2 and TRBJ2-1; D unresolved. V was clipped by 5 bases and J by 1 base, with 12 bases between them. The CDR3 contains 15 residues. The germline V gene has CDR1 LGHNA and CDR2 YNFKEQ. The CDR3 is CASSNLPSSYNEQFF. Written as DNA, the CDR3 is TGTGCCAGCAGCAACCTACCCTCGTCCTACAATGAGCAGTTCTTC.

J is TRBJ2-1 and V is TRBV7-2; TRBD2 matches at 9 bases. Per germline, CDR1 SGHTA and CDR2 FQGNSA. CDR3 length: 15 amino acids. V shed 6 bases and J 7 bases; nucleotides not matched to a gene: 10. In DNA form, the CDR3 reads TGTGCCAGCAGTCCGGGCGGGAGGGAGAAAAATGAGCAGTTCTTC. It translates to CASSPGGREKNEQFF.

This chain connects TRBV12-3 or TRBV12-4 to TRBJ1-2; 7 bases agree with TRBD1. The CDR3 is 11 residues long. Trimming took 6 bases from V and 7 from J; bases not matched to a gene: 2. DNA of the CDR3: TGTGCCAGCAGCCCAGGGGGTGGCTACACCTTC. Encoded protein: CASSPGGGYTF.

This clone was detected once. This chain uses TRBV4-2 with TRBJ1-3; D call uncertain. The CDR3 totals 17 residues. The germline gives CDR1 LGHNA, CDR2 YNFKEQ. Trimming took off 4 bases at V and 0 bases at J, with 16 bases between the two ends. The CDR3 is CASSLSLVTNSGNTIYF. The CDR3 DNA reads TGTGCCAGCAGCCTATCGTTGGTCACTAACTCTGGAAACACCATATATTTT.

The CDR3, as DNA: TGTGCCAGCAGGTCAGGCAGCTACGAGCAGTACTTC. It encodes CASRSGSYEQYF. The V gene is TRBV2, the J gene TRBJ2-7, with D uncertain. The germline V gene has CDR1 SNHLY and CDR2 FYNNEI. The V end lost 6 bases, the J end lost 3 bases, and 9 bases lay between the germline ends. This CDR3 has 12 amino acids.

The rearrangement links TRBV29-1 to TRBJ2-2, with D possibly being TRBD1 (6 bases). The CDR3 is 15 amino acids. Trimming stripped 5 bases from V and 0 bases from J, with 13 bases between. The germline V gene has CDR1 SQVTM and CDR2 ANQGSEA. The CDR3 DNA sequence: TGCAGCGTTTCGAACAGGGAACCGAACACCGGGGAGCTGTTTTTT. Amino acids: CSVSNREPNTGELFF.

The chain uses TRBV30 and TRBJ1-6, with D perhaps TRBD1 (6 bases). This CDR3 has 14 amino acids. The V end was cut by 3 bases, the J end by 12 bases, with 18 bases between. CDR1 is GTSNPN, CDR2 SVGIG, per germline (reference sequence). CDR3 loop: CAWRVSRTVGPLHF. The CDR3 nucleotides read TGTGCCTGGAGGGTTAGCAGGACAGTCGGACCCCTCCACTTT.

The chain carries TRBV6-2 or TRBV6-3 and TRBJ2-7, with a weak D call TRBD1 (6 bases). Germline V gene data show CDR1 as MNHEY and CDR2 as SVGEGT. With 2 bases removed from V and 3 bases from J, the gap between germline ends came to 17 bases. The CDR3 sequence is 16 residues long. The CDR3 DNA reads TGTGCCAGCAGTTACCTTCCGGGACAACCCTTCTACGAGCAGTACTTC. This sequence encodes CASSYLPGQPFYEQYF.

The chain uses TRBV27 and TRBJ2-7, with D perhaps matching TRBD1 (5 bases). V was cut by 4 bases and J by 5 bases, with 9 bases left in between. The CDR3 length is 12 residues. Germline V gene data show CDR1 as MNHEY and CDR2 as SMNVEV (reference sequence). The CDR3 loop reads CASSSRADEQYF. CDR3 nucleotides: TGTGCCAGCAGTTCCAGGGCCGACGAGCAGTACTTC.

The V and J genes are TRBV9 and TRBJ2-1; D unclear. CDR3 length equals 17 residues. V lost 0 bases to trimming and J lost 0 bases, with 13 bases between them. Looked up from germline, CDR1 is SGDLS and CDR2 is YYNGEE. The CDR3 loop reads CASSVGSRSYSYNEQFF. CDR3 DNA: TGTGCCAGCAGCGTAGGGTCGCGGAGTTACTCCTACAATGAGCAGTTCTTC.

The CDR3 bases are TGTGCCATTGACAGGGCGGGGTCCTACAATGAGCAGTTCTTC. This translates into CAIDRAGSYNEQFF. The chain has TRBV10-3 and TRBJ2-1; D perhaps matches TRBD1 (7 bases). CDR3 length equals 14 residues. Germline values: CDR1 ENHRY, CDR2 SYGVKD. V lost 9 bases to trimming and J lost 1 base, with 13 bases between them.

This clone was found a few times. The chain employs TRBV10-1 and TRBJ2-7; TRBD1 matches at 7 bases. CDR1 is WNHNN and CDR2 is SYGVQD in the germline V gene (reference sequence). This CDR3 contains 14 residues. Trimming at V came to 0 bases and at J to 2 bases, leaving 1 base not matched to a gene. Here the CDR3 reads CASSESTGTYEQYF. CDR3 coding DNA: TGCGCCAGCAGTGAGTCGACAGGGACCTACGAGCAGTACTTC.

Concerning this clone itself: This sample includes further DNA sequences coding for the same CDR3. The chain has TRBV30 and TRBJ2-1; 13 bases are shared with TRBD2. V lost 8 bases to trimming and J lost 9 bases; unmatched junction nucleotides: 13. The CDR3 extends over 15 amino acids. Germline CDR1 and CDR2: GTSNPN and SVGIG (reference sequence). The CDR3, as DNA: TGTGCCCTACCCTCACTAGCGGGAGGGCCAGGTGAGCAGTTCTTC. Amino acids: CALPSLAGGPGEQFF.

This chain links TRBV7-9 with TRBJ1-1, with 7 bases identical to TRBD1. The CDR3 length is 17 residues. J gave up 1 base and V 2 bases, and 10 bases lay outside the gene matches. The germline CDR1 and CDR2 sequences are SEHNR and FQNEAQ (reference sequence). CDR3 nucleotides: TGTGCCAGCAGCTTAAAAGAGGTAGGGGGCAGGAACACTGAAGCTTTCTTT. This codes for CASSLKEVGGRNTEAFF.